This TCR beta chain was retrieved from a study of T cell responses to AZD1222 COVID-19 vaccine. Findings and caveats of the study: Just a handful of AZD1222 recipients were seropositive at baseline. Spike was spanned by vaccine-associated CD4 TCRs, with dominance at 160-218 and 743-854. It should be noted that donors were predominantly white British and more often female, and clonal diversity was possibly underestimated.

Repertoires were generated with immunoSEQ multiplex PCR, while TCRdb's copy carries only in-frame clones and drops some. Of about 120,000 clones in the sample, around 85% were seen once. As regards this clone: Its antigen remains unknown.

V lost 0 bases and J lost 6, with 9 bases in between. The CDR3 runs to 14 residues. Germline CDR1 reads SGHRS; CDR2 reads YFSETQ. This chain uses TRBV5-1 with TRBJ1-4; D not resolved. This receptor was taken from an adult in good health. Specimen: peripheral blood, collected on day 0 of MenACWY control vaccination. CDR3 sequence: CASSLARGDEKLFF. In nucleotides, the CDR3 is TGCGCCAGCAGCTTGGCCCGGGGTGATGAAAAACTGTTTTTT. The variable domain in full, completed from reference TRBV5-1 and TRBJ1-4, reads KAGVTQTPRYLIKTRGQQVTLSCSPISGHRSVSWYQQTPGQGLQFLFEYFSETQRNKGNFPGRFSGRQFSNSRSEMNVSTLELGDSALYLCASSLARGDEKLFFGSGTQLSVL.